This TCR beta chain was captured by sequencing in a study of blood T cell repertoires in COVID-19. As for the study in general: Researchers got acute and convalescent COVID-19 samples from the United States, Italy and Spain. T cells, B-cell-depleted T cells, or PBMCs provided the cDNA or gDNA that served as material.

As originally analysed: Nucleated cell number was recorded as an estimate derived from reference gene primer amplification. TCRdb keeps only in-frame clones here, not all; method: immunoSEQ multiplex PCR. V and J calls and clone size follow that table, whereas D and trimming were derived from the DNA. The sample lists about 180,000 clones, around 88% seen once, with under 4.5% in the top ten. This clone appeared once. The germline gene is not matched at one end of the junction; a read error may be the cause. Germline loops: CDR1 SEHNR, CDR2 FQNEAQ (reference sequence). The CDR3 contains 11 residues. The chain has TRBV7-9 and TRBJ1-4; D unclear. Material: peripheral blood. This clonotype was sampled from a woman aged 25 to 39 with acute or convalescent COVID-19. CDR3 sequence: CASSSTGNSVF. CDR3 coding DNA: TGTGCCAGCAGCTCAACGGGGAATTCGGTTTTT.